Listed here are 25 T cell receptor beta chains from one sample, sequenced in a study of Tregs in tolerant kidney transplant recipients. The method was immunoSEQ multiplex PCR; TCRdb's version includes in-frame clones alone and lacks a portion of them. The table includes roughly 45,000 clones, about 90% detected once. Sequenced: Tregs from blood. These receptors all come from a human donor in good health.

The chain is built from TRBV13 and TRBJ2-1; D may be TRBD2 (6 bases). The CDR3 covers 13 residues. Trimming left V 5 bases short and J 9 bases short, with 14 bases between. Germline lookup yields CDR1 PRHDT and CDR2 FYEKMQ (reference sequence). The CDR3 nucleotides are TGTGCCAGCAGCCCCCAGACTAGTTTTGAGCAGTTCTTC. Encoded protein: CASSPQTSFEQFF.

This clone occurred a few times. The J gene is TRBJ1-5, the V gene TRBV10-3; TRBD1 is a possible D gene (6 bases). CDR1 and CDR2 from the germline V gene are ENHRY and SYGVKD. The CDR3 has 13 amino acids. Trimming shortened V by 8 bases and J by 3 bases, and 11 bases separated the two germline ends. For the CDR3, the DNA is TGTGCCATCCGTGGACAGACCAATCAGCCCCAGCATTTT. Protein sequence: CAIRGQTNQPQHF.

This chain links TRBV4-1 with TRBJ2-2; TRBD1 is a possible D gene (6 bases). The CDR3 is made up of 14 amino acids. Germline CDR1 and CDR2: MGHRA and YSYEKL. Trimming pared 4 bases from V and 3 bases from J, leaving 9 bases between. CDR3 protein: CASSLGHYTGELFF. CDR3 coding DNA: TGCGCCAGCAGCCTGGGACACTACACCGGGGAGCTGTTTTTT.

The J gene is TRBJ2-7, the V gene TRBV14; 8 bases agree with TRBD1. After removal of 1 base from V and 2 bases from J, the junction contained 1 base not matched to a gene. CDR3 length: 14 residues. Germline CDR1 reads SGHDN; CDR2 reads FVKESK. CDR3 DNA: TGTGCCAGCAGCCAAGCGACAGGGGCCTACGAGCAGTACTTC. This gives the protein CASSQATGAYEQYF. Complete variable domain (other parts from reference TRBV14 and TRBJ2-7): EAGVTQFPSHSVIEKGQTVTLRCDPISGHDNLYWYRRVMGKEIKFLLHFVKESKQDESGMPNNRFLAERTGGTYSTLKVQPAELEDSGVYFCASSQATGAYEQYFGPGTRLTVT.

This chain connects TRBV6-5 to TRBJ1-4; 7 bases map to TRBD1. This CDR3 contains 15 residues. The V segment lost 2 bases and the J segment 2 bases; nucleotides outside the gene matches: 2. Germline values: CDR1 MNHEY, CDR2 SVGAGI. The CDR3 DNA reads TGTGCCAGCAGTTACGGGACAGCGACTAATGAAAAACTGTTTTTT. Amino acids: CASSYGTATNEKLFF.

The rearrangement links TRBV5-1 to TRBJ2-1; no clear D gene. Germline CDR1 reads SGHRS; CDR2 reads YFSETQ. The CDR3 sequence is 13 residues long. Trimming removed 5 bases at V and 0 bases at J, with 6 bases between. CDR3 nucleotides: TGCGCCAGCAGTGATGGCTCCTACAATGAGCAGTTCTTC. Its protein product is CASSDGSYNEQFF.

This clone was detected once. The J gene is TRBJ2-1, the V gene TRBV4-1, with D maybe TRBD2 (6 bases). CDR1 and CDR2 from the germline V gene are MGHRA and YSYEKL. V was cut by 0 bases and J by 13 bases, with 13 bases left in between. The length of the CDR3 is 13 residues. CDR3 sequence (DNA): TGCGCCAGCAGCCAAGATGAAGGAGGGAGACAGTTCTTC. Residues: CASSQDEGGRQFF.

The V and J genes are TRBV29-1 and TRBJ1-2, with D perhaps matching TRBD1 (6 bases). This CDR3 has 13 residues. Trimming shortened V by 7 bases and J by 3 bases, and 15 bases separated the two germline ends. CDR1 SQVTM and CDR2 ANQGSEA come from the germline V gene. CDR3 loop: CSGQGGRDYGYTF. The CDR3 bases are TGCAGCGGACAAGGGGGAAGGGACTATGGCTACACCTTC.

This clone came up a few times. This chain connects TRBV5-6 to TRBJ1-1; 8 bases map to TRBD1. Germline lookup yields CDR1 SGHDT and CDR2 YYEEEE. CDR3 length equals 14 residues. Trimming cost V 4 bases and J 10 bases; bases outside gene matches: 12. Here the CDR3 DNA reads TGTGCCAGCAGCCGGACCCGACAGGGGATGGGAGCTTTCTTT. Protein sequence: CASSRTRQGMGAFF. Drawing the rest from reference TRBV5-6 and TRBJ1-1, the complete variable domain is DAGVTQSPTHLIKTRGQQVTLRCSPKSGHDTVSWYQQALGQGPQFIFQYYEEEERQRGNFPDRFSGHQFPNYSSELNVNALLLGDSALYLCASSRTRQGMGAFFGQGTRLTVV.

The CDR3 sequence: CASSAGQGPIGPQHF. In nucleotides, the CDR3 is TGTGCCAGCAGCGCGGGACAGGGGCCCATTGGGCCCCAGCATTTT. The rearrangement uses TRBV9 and TRBJ1-5; TRBD1 matches at 10 bases. The V and J ends lost 3 bases and 9 bases, in that order; junction bases with no gene match: 9. CDR3 length equals 15 residues. Germline values: CDR1 SGDLS, CDR2 YYNGEE.

The rearrangement links TRBV7-9 to TRBJ2-2, with D possibly TRBD1 on 6 matching bases. Trimming left V 5 bases short and J 0 bases short, with 10 bases between. The CDR3 spans 15 residues. Germline V gene sequence: CDR1 SEHNR, CDR2 FQNEAQ (reference sequence). The CDR3: CASSQTGANTGELFF. In DNA form, the CDR3 reads TGTGCCAGCAGCCAGACAGGAGCGAACACCGGGGAGCTGTTTTTT.

The chain is built from TRBV6-5 and TRBJ2-1; 11 bases match TRBD2. The ends lost 4 bases at V and 7 bases at J; junction bases unmatched: 3. There are 14 residues in the CDR3. Germline V CDR1 and CDR2: MNHEY, SVGAGI. CDR3 bases: TGTGCCAGCAGTTCGGTAGCGGGGGGGAATGAGCAGTTCTTC. Protein: CASSSVAGGNEQFF.

The V call is TRBV29-1, the J call TRBJ1-6; D remains unclear. This CDR3 has 11 residues. V lost 4 bases and J lost 15, with 13 bases in between. Germline CDR1 reads SQVTM; CDR2 reads ANQGSEA. The CDR3 loop reads CSVAWGNILHF. CDR3 in DNA: TGCAGCGTTGCGTGGGGAAACATCCTCCACTTT.

The V gene is TRBV7-3, the J gene TRBJ1-2; a weak D match, TRBD1 (6 bases). CDR3 size: 16 residues. Germline V gives CDR1 SGHTA, CDR2 FQGTGA. Trimming shortened V by 0 bases and J by 4 bases, and 15 bases separated the two germline ends. CDR3 loop: CASSLTGQIAGYGYTF. CDR3 in DNA: TGTGCCAGCAGCTTAACGGGACAAATAGCGGGCTATGGCTACACCTTC.

In its sample, this clone was seen once. The chain combines TRBV19 with TRBJ1-2, with unresolved D. Per the germline V gene, CDR1 is LNHDA and CDR2 is SQIVND (reference sequence). There are 14 residues in the CDR3. The V gene lost 6 bases and the J gene lost 8 bases, with 19 bases spanning the gap. CDR3 sequence: CASSRAPPKEGYTF. Here the CDR3 DNA reads TGTGCCAGTAGCCGGGCCCCCCCAAAGGAGGGCTACACCTTC.

This clone appeared once. The gene calls are TRBV15 and TRBJ2-2; D call uncertain. V gave up 0 bases and J gave up 4 bases, with 15 bases separating them. CDR1 and CDR2 (germline): LNHNV, YYDKDF (reference sequence). The CDR3 loop spans 17 amino acids. CDR3 sequence reads: CATSRDLVRVGTGELFF. In DNA form, the CDR3 reads TGTGCCACCAGCAGAGATCTGGTTCGGGTGGGCACCGGGGAGCTGTTTTTT.

The chain links TRBV2 to TRBJ2-7; TRBD1 matches 7 bases. Germline CDR1 SNHLY, CDR2 FYNNEI. This CDR3 contains 14 residues. J gave up 2 bases and V 5 bases, and 6 bases lay outside the gene matches. The CDR3 DNA follows: TGTGCCAGCAGTCCACAGGGGTCTCCCTACGAGCAGTACTTC. This encodes CASSPQGSPYEQYF.

V is TRBV6-1 and J is TRBJ1-2, with D possibly TRBD1 on 5 matching bases. This CDR3 is 15 amino acids long. Trimming removed 1 base from V and 2 bases from J, with 11 bases in between. Germline assignment: CDR1 MNHNS and CDR2 SASEGT. The CDR3 DNA reads TGTGCCAGCAGTGAAGGGCGATGGACAAACTATGGCTACACCTTC. Protein: CASSEGRWTNYGYTF.

This clone was found a few times. The V gene is TRBV30, the J gene TRBJ1-1; D remains ambiguous. This CDR3 region has 12 residues. V was shortened by 5 bases and J by 0 bases, with 7 bases between the two germline ends. From germline, CDR1 is GTSNPN and CDR2 SVGIG (reference sequence). In DNA form, the CDR3 reads TGTGCCTGGTCCAGACTGAACACTGAAGCTTTCTTT. Amino acid sequence: CAWSRLNTEAFF.

CDR3 in amino acids: CASREDREGTYGYTF. Here the CDR3 DNA reads TGTGCCAGCAGGGAGGACAGGGAGGGAACCTATGGCTACACCTTC. The V and J genes are TRBV2 and TRBJ1-2, with 8 bases that match TRBD1. The CDR3 runs to 15 residues. CDR1 and CDR2 (germline): SNHLY, FYNNEI. Trimming removed 6 bases from V and 4 bases from J; junction bases left unmatched: 10.

The chain links TRBV27 to TRBJ2-5; a weak D match, TRBD1 (7 bases). V was cut by 5 bases and J by 1 base, with 20 bases left in between. The CDR3 spans 17 residues. Germline values: CDR1 MNHEY, CDR2 SMNVEV (reference sequence). The CDR3 nucleotides are TGTGCCAGCAGTCCCTGGAGGGGGCGGGGAGCCCAAGAGACCCAGTACTTC. Translating it yields CASSPWRGRGAQETQYF.

The chain carries TRBV9 and TRBJ1-1; D gene unclear. V lost 4 bases, J lost 5 bases, and 12 bases lay in between. The CDR3 has 13 amino acids. Looked up from germline, CDR1 is SGDLS and CDR2 is YYNGEE. CDR3 nucleotide sequence: TGTGCCAGCAGCCTGGGTGGTCTGACTGAAGCTTTCTTT. This encodes CASSLGGLTEAFF.

This clone has just one count. V gene TRBV18 combines with J gene TRBJ1-3; possibly TRBD1 for D (5 bases). CDR3 size: 16 residues. Germline assignment: CDR1 KGHSH and CDR2 LQKENI. V was trimmed by 5 bases and J by 0 bases, leaving 14 bases between them. The CDR3, as DNA: TGTGCCAGCTCAACTGGGACGCCGAGCTCTGGAAACACCATATATTTT. It specifies CASSTGTPSSGNTIYF.

V is TRBV5-4 and J is TRBJ1-1; 7 bases map to TRBD1. CDR1 and CDR2 (germline): SGHNT, YYREEE (reference sequence). Trimming at V came to 0 bases and at J to 5 bases, leaving 7 bases not matched to a gene. This CDR3 spans 15 amino acids. CDR3 amino acids: CASSLGGKGATEAFF. CDR3 sequence (DNA): TGTGCCAGCAGCTTGGGAGGGAAGGGGGCTACTGAAGCTTTCTTT.

This sequence joins TRBV18 and TRBJ2-3; 15 nucleotides align to TRBD2. After removal of 3 bases from V and 1 base from J, the junction contained 2 bases not matched to a gene. The CDR3 covers 17 residues. Germline V gene sequence: CDR1 KGHSH, CDR2 LQKENI. The CDR3 coding sequence is TGTGCCAGCTCACCGGGACTAGCGGGAGGTGGCACAGATACGCAGTATTTT. It specifies CASSPGLAGGGTDTQYF. The whole variable domain, remainder taken from reference TRBV18 and TRBJ2-3, is NAGVMQNPRHLVRRRGQEARLRCSPMKGHSHVYWYRQLPEEGLKFMVYLQKENIIDESGMPKERFSAEFPKEGPSILRIQQVVRGDSAAYFCASSPGLAGGGTDTQYFGPGTRLTVL.